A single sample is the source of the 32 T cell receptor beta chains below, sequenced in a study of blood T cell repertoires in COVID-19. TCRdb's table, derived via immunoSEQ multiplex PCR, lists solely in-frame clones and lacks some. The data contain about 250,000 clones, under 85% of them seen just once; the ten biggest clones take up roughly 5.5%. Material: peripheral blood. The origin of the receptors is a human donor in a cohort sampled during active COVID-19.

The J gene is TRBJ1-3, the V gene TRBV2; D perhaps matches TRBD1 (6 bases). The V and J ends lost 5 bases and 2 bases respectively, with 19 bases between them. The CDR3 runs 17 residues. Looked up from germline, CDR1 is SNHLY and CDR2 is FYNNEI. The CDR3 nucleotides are TGTGCCAGCAGTAGCCCTTCCTTCAGGGGCCCTGGAAACACCATATATTTT. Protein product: CASSSPSFRGPGNTIYF.

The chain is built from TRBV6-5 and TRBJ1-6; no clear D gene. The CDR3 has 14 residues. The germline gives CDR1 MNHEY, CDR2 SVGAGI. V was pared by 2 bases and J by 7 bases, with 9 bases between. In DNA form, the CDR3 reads TGTGCCAGCAGTTACAGGCGGTGGAATTCACCCCTCCACTTT. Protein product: CASSYRRWNSPLHF.

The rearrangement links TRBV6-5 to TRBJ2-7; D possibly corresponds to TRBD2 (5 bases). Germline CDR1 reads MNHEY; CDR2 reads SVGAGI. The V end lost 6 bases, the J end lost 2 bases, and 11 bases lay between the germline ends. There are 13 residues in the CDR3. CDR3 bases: TGTGCCAGCAGGGTCCGGGATCCCTACGAGCAGTACTTC. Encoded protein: CASRVRDPYEQYF.

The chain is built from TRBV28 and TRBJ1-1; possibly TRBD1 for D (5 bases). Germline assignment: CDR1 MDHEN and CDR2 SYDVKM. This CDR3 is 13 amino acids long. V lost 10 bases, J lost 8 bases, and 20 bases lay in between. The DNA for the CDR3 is TGTGCCACCGGACGTCAGGGCCTCCCGGAAGCTTTCTTT. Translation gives CATGRQGLPEAFF.

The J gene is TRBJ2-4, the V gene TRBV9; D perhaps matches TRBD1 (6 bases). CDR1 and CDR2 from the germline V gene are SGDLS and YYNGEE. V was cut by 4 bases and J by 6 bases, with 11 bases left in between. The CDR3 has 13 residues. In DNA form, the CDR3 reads TGTGCCAGCAGCAGATCAGGGGTAAACATTCAGTACTTC. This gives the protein CASSRSGVNIQYF.

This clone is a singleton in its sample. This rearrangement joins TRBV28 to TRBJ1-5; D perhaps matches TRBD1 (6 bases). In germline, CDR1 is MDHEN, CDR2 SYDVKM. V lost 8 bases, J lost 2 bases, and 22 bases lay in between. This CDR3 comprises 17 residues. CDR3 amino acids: CASEETQTGIGNQPQHF. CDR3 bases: TGTGCCAGCGAGGAAACCCAAACAGGGATCGGCAATCAGCCCCAGCATTTT.

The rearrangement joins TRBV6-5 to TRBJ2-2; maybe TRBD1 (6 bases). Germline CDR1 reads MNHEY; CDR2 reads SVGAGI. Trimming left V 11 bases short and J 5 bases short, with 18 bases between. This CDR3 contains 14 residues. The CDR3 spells CAAAQGWGTGELFF. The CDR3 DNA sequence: TGTGCCGCCGCCCAGGGGTGGGGGACCGGGGAGCTGTTTTTT.

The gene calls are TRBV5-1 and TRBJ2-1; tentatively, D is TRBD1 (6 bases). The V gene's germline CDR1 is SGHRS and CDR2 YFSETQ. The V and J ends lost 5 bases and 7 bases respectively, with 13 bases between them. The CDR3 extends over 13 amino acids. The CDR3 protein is CASSPTQGNEQFF. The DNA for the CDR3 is TGCGCCAGCAGTCCTACACAGGGAAATGAGCAGTTCTTC.

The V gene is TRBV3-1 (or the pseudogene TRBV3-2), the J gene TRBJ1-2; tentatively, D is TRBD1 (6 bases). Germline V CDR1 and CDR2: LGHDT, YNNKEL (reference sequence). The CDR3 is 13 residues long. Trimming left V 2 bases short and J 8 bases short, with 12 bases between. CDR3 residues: CASSQQGQIGYTF. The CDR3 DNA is TGTGCCAGCAGCCAACAAGGACAGATCGGCTACACCTTC.

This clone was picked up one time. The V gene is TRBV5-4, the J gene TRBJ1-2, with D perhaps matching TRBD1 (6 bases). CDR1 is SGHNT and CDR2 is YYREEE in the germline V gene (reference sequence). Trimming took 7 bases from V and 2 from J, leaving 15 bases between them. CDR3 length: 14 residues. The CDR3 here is CASSNSQGNYGYTF. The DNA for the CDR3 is TGTGCCAGCTCGAACAGCCAGGGGAACTATGGCTACACCTTC.

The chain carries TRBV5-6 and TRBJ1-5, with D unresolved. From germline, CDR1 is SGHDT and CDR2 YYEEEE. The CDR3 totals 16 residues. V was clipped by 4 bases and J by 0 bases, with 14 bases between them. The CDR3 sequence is CASSKLLGDSNQPQHF. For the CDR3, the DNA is TGTGCCAGCAGCAAACTATTGGGAGATAGCAATCAGCCCCAGCATTTT. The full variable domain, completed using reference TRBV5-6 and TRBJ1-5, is DAGVTQSPTHLIKTRGQQVTLRCSPKSGHDTVSWYQQALGQGPQFIFQYYEEEERQRGNFPDRFSGHQFPNYSSELNVNALLLGDSALYLCASSKLLGDSNQPQHFGDGTRLSIL.

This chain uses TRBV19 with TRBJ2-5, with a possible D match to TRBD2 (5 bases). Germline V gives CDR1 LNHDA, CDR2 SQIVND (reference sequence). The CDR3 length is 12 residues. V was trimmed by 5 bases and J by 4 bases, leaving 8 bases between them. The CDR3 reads CASSPGRETQYF. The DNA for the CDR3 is TGTGCCAGTAGTCCTGGGAGAGAGACCCAGTACTTC.

The DNA of the CDR3 is TGTGCCAGCAGCTTAGAGAGCACTGAAGCTTTCTTT. This sequence encodes CASSLESTEAFF. The chain is built from TRBV7-9 and TRBJ1-1; D uncertain. V gave up 1 base and J gave up 4 bases, with 4 bases separating them. This CDR3 spans 12 amino acids. Germline CDR1 SEHNR, CDR2 FQNEAQ (reference sequence).

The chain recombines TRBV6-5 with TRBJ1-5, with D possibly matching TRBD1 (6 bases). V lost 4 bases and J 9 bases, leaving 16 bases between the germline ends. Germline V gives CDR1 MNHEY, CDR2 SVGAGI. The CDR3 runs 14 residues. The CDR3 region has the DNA TGTGCCAGCAGTTCGACAGGTGCCCCTTCGCCCCAGCATTTT. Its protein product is CASSSTGAPSPQHF.

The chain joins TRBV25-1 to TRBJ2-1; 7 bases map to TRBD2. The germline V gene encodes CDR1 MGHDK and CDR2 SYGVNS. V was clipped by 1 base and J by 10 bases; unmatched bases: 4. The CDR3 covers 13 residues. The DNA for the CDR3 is TGTGCCAGCAGTGAATTGGGAGGGTCGGAGCAGTTCTTC. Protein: CASSELGGSEQFF.

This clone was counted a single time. The CDR3: CASSPGTAAETQYF. CDR3 in DNA: TGCGCCAGCAGCCCTGGGACTGCGGCGGAGACCCAGTACTTC. This chain uses TRBV4-1 with TRBJ2-5; D might be TRBD2 (6 bases). The germline V and J ends were trimmed by 4 bases and 5 bases, with 14 bases remaining between them. Germline loops: CDR1 MGHRA, CDR2 YSYEKL. The CDR3 is made up of 14 amino acids.

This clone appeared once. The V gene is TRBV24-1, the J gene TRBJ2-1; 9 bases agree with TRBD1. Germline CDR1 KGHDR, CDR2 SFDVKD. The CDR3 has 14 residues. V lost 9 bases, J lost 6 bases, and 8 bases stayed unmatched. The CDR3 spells CATADRGRVNEQFF. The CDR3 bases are TGTGCCACCGCCGACAGGGGGAGGGTCAATGAGCAGTTCTTC.

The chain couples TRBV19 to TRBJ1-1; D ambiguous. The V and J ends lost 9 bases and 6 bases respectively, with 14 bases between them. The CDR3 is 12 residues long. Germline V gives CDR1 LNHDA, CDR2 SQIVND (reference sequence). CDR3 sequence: CASSHKLAEAFF. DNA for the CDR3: TGTGCCAGCAGTCACAAGTTGGCTGAAGCTTTCTTT.

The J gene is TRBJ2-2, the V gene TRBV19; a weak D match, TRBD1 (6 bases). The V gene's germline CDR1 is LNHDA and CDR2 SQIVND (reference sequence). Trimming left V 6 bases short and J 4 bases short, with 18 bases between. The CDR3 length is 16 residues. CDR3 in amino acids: CASRSGRQAGTGELFF. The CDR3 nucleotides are TGTGCCAGTAGAAGTGGTCGACAGGCGGGCACCGGGGAGCTGTTTTTT.

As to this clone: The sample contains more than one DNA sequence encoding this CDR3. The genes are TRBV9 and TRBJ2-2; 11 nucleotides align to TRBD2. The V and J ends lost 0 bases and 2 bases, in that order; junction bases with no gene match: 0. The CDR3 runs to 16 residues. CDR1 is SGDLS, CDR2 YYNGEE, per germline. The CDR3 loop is CASSVGLAGNTGELFF. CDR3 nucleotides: TGTGCCAGCAGCGTAGGACTAGCGGGAAACACCGGGGAGCTGTTTTTT.

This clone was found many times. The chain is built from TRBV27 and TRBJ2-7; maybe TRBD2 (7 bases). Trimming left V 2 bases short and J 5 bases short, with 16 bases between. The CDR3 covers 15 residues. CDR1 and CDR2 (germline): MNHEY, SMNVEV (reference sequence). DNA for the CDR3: TGTGCCAGCAGTTTAAGGGGGAGGGCCGCGAACGAGCAGTACTTC. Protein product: CASSLRGRAANEQYF.

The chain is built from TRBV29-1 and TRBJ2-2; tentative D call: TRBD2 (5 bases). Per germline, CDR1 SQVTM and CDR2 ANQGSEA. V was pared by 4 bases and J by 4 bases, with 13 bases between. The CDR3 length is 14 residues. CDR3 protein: CSVAQDSATGELFF. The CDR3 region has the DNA TGCAGCGTTGCCCAGGACTCAGCCACCGGGGAGCTGTTTTTT.

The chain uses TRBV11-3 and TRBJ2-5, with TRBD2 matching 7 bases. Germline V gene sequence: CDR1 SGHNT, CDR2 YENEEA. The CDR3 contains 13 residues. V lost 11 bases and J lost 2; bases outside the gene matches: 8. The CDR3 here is CAELSGGQETQYF. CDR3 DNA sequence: TGTGCCGAGCTGTCGGGGGGTCAAGAGACCCAGTACTTC.

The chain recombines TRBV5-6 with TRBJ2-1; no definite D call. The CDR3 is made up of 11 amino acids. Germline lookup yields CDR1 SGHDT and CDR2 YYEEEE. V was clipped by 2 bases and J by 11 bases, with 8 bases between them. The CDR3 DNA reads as TGTGCCAGCAGCTTAAGCAGGCAGCAGTTCTTC. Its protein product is CASSLSRQQFF. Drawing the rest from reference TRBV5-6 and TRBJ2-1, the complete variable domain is DAGVTQSPTHLIKTRGQQVTLRCSPKSGHDTVSWYQQALGQGPQFIFQYYEEEERQRGNFPDRFSGHQFPNYSSELNVNALLLGDSALYLCASSLSRQQFFGPGTRLTVL.

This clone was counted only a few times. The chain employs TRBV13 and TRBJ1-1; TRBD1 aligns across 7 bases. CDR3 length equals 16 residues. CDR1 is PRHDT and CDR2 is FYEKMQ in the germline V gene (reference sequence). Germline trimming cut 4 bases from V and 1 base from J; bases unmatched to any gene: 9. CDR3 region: CASSSSRQGQNTEAFF. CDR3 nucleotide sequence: TGTGCCAGCAGCTCCTCCAGACAGGGACAGAACACTGAAGCTTTCTTT.

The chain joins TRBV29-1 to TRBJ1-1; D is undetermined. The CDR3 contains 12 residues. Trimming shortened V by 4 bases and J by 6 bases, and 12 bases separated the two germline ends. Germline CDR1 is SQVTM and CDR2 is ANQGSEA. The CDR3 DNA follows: TGCAGCGTTGCTAGCGGTGGAGCTGAAGCTTTCTTT. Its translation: CSVASGGAEAFF. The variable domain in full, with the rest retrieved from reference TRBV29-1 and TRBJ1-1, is SAVISQKPSRDICQRGTSLTIQCQVDSQVTMMFWYRQQPGQSLTLIATANQGSEATYESGFVIDKFPISRPNLTFSTLTVSNMSPEDSSIYLCSVASGGAEAFFGQGTRLTVV.

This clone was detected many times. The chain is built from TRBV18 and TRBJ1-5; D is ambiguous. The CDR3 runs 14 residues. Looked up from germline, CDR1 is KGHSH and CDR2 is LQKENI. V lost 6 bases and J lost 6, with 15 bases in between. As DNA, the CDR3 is TGTGCCAGCTCGCCCACGGCCGGAGGTCAGCCCCAGCATTTT. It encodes CASSPTAGGQPQHF.

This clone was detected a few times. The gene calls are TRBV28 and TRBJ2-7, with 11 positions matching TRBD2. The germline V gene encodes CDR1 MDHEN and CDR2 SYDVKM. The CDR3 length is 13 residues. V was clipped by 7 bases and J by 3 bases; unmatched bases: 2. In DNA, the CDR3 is TGTGCCAGCATCGGGACTAGCGGCTACGAGCAGTACTTC. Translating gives CASIGTSGYEQYF.

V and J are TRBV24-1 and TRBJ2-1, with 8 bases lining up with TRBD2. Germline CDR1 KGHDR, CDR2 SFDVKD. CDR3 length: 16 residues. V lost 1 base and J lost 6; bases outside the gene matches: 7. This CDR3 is CATSDLGTRSGNEQFF. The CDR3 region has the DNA TGTGCCACCAGTGATTTAGGGACTAGGTCGGGCAATGAGCAGTTCTTC.

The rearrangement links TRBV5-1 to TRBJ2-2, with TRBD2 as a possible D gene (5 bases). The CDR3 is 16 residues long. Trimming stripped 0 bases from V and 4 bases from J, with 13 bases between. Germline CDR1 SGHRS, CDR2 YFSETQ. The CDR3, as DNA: TGCGCCAGCAGCTTGGTGAGCGGTCCCCGCACCGGGGAGCTGTTTTTT. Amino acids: CASSLVSGPRTGELFF.

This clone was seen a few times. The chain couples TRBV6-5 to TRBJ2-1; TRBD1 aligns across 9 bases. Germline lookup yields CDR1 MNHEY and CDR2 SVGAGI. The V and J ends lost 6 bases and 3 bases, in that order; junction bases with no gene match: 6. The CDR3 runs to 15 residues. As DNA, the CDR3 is TGTGCCAGCAGACGGGACAGGGTTATCTACAATGAGCAGTTCTTC. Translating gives CASRRDRVIYNEQFF.

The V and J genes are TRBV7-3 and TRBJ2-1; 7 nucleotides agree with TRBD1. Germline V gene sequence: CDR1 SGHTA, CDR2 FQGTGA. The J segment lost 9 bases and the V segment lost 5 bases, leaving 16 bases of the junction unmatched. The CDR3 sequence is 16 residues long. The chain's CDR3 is CASSPGQRSFGGEQFF. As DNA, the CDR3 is TGTGCCAGCAGCCCGGGACAGCGGTCGTTTGGGGGTGAGCAGTTCTTC. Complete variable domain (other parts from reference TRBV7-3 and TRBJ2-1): GAGVSQTPSNKVTEKGKYVELRCDPISGHTALYWYRQSLGQGPEFLIYFQGTGAADDSGLPNDRFFAVRPEGSVSTLKIQRTERGDSAVYLCASSPGQRSFGGEQFFGPGTRLTVL.